This TCR beta chain is drawn from a study of T cell repertoires in cytomegalovirus infection. For the study at large: Recently identified HLA-C-restricted and well-studied HLA-B-restricted CMV epitopes were used. Signatures in public TCR beta sequences pointed to both CMV infection and matching HLA type. Notes on the study in general: Identification of carriers of CMV plus the relevant HLA was achieved through cumulative public TCR beta family frequency. In two of eight donors, the top clonotype was HLA-C-restricted CMV-specific.

TCRdb passed the reads through MiXCR, listing each CDR3 protein once. The profile shows around 900,000 distinct CDR3 sequences, around 30% of them singletons. Only a few counts were recorded for this clonotype. Its cognate antigen is unknown. The J segment lost 2 bases and the V segment lost 5 bases, leaving 12 bases of the junction unmatched. Germline CDR1 MNHNY, CDR2 SVGAGI (reference sequence). This CDR3 contains 17 residues. The input for sequencing was cultured CD8+ T cells from PBMCs, taken from culture after CMV antigen stimulation. This TCR derives from a human donor in good health (CMV status not recorded). Some clones in this sample may be carry-over from other donors' samples. The chain recombines TRBV6-6 with TRBJ2-5; 9 nucleotides line up with TRBD2. The CDR3 bases are TGTGCCAGCAGTCCGCGGGGGGGTCTCGGGTGGCAAGAGACCCAGTACTTC. Translated: CASSPRGGLGWQETQYF.